Listed below are T cell receptor beta chains from one sample, sequenced in a study of T cell repertoires in cytomegalovirus infection. Via MiXCR, TCRdb re-called the reads, giving one row per CDR3 protein. The sample lists hundreds of thousands of distinct CDR3 sequences, about 10% occurring once. The sequencing input was PBMCs. These receptors all come from a human donor in good health (CMV status not recorded). Some clones in this sample may be carry-over from other donors' samples. The CDR3 runs from the conserved cysteine through the conserved F or W. D genes are given only for firm matches. Clone size appears in some rows only: once, few, many, or a class for an expanded clone.

CDR3 protein: CASSPGLAGIDEQFF
CDR3 DNA: TGTGCCAGCAGCCCGGGACTAGCGGGGATTGATGAGCAGTTCTTC
V gene: TRBV7-9
J gene: TRBJ2-1
D gene: TRBD2
clone size: many

CDR3 protein: CASSFSGANTEAFF
CDR3 DNA: TGTGCCAGCAGTTTCTCCGGGGCGAACACTGAAGCTTTCTTT
V gene: TRBV12-3/TRBV12-4
J gene: TRBJ1-1
D gene: .
clone size: many

CDR3 protein: CASSPLAGEMEFEQFF
CDR3 DNA: TGTGCCAGCAGTCCGCTAGCGGGAGAGATGGAATTTGAGCAGTTCTTC
V gene: TRBV12-3/TRBV12-4
J gene: TRBJ2-1
D gene: TRBD2
clone size: few

CDR3 protein: CSVGSGAGYEQYF
CDR3 DNA: TGCAGCGTTGGTTCTGGGGCCGGCTACGAGCAGTACTTC
V gene: TRBV29-1
J gene: TRBJ2-7
D gene: .
clone size: few

CDR3 protein: CASSSLTGTGYTF
CDR3 DNA: TGCGCCAGCAGCTCGTTGACAGGGACCGGCTACACCTTC
V gene: TRBV5-1
J gene: TRBJ1-2
D gene: TRBD1
clone size: many

CDR3 protein: CAIGSDRKNIQYF
CDR3 DNA: TGTGCCATCGGATCGGACAGGAAAAACATTCAGTACTTC
V gene: TRBV10-3
J gene: TRBJ2-4
D gene: TRBD1
clone size: few

CDR3 protein: CASSRTSVQETQYF
CDR3 DNA: TGTGCCAGTAGTAGGACTAGCGTTCAAGAGACCCAGTACTTC
V gene: TRBV19
J gene: TRBJ2-5
D gene: TRBD2
clone size: many

CDR3 protein: CASSLRMAGASSYEQYF
CDR3 DNA: TGTGCCAGCAGCTTAAGAATGGCGGGAGCTTCGTCCTACGAGCAGTACTTC
V gene: TRBV7-6
J gene: TRBJ2-7
D gene: TRBD2
clone size: many

CDR3 protein: CASSLVGQGATNEKLFF
CDR3 DNA: TGTGCCAGCAGCTTAGTGGGACAGGGGGCAACTAATGAAAAACTGTTTTTT
V gene: TRBV7-7
J gene: TRBJ1-4
D gene: TRBD1
clone size: many

CDR3 protein: CASRRNRGDQPQHF
CDR3 DNA: TGTGCCAGCAGAAGGAACAGAGGGGATCAGCCCCAGCATTTT
V gene: TRBV6-5
J gene: TRBJ1-5
D gene: .
clone size: .

CDR3 protein: CASSQLFLGTSGGHEQFF
CDR3 DNA: TGTGCCAGCAGCCAATTATTTCTAGGGACTAGCGGGGGACATGAGCAGTTCTTC
V gene: TRBV4-2
J gene: TRBJ2-1
D gene: TRBD2
clone size: many

CDR3 protein: CASSHPRTSPRTRQDTQYF
CDR3 DNA: TGCGCCAGCAGCCACCCCAGGACTTCCCCAAGGACCCGGCAAGATACGCAGTATTTT
V gene: TRBV4-1
J gene: TRBJ2-3
D gene: .
clone size: many

CDR3 protein: CASSLAGRPSYEQYF
CDR3 DNA: TGTGCCAGCAGCTTGGCCGGGAGGCCCTCCTACGAGCAGTACTTC
V gene: TRBV5-5
J gene: TRBJ2-7
D gene: TRBD2
clone size: many

CDR3 protein: CASSGQVTDTQYF
CDR3 DNA: TGTGCCAGCAGTGGACAGGTCACAGATACGCAGTATTTT
V gene: TRBV6-2/TRBV6-3
J gene: TRBJ2-3
D gene: TRBD1
clone size: few

CDR3 protein: CASTSSGSYEQYF
CDR3 DNA: TGTGCCAGCACCTCCAGCGGATCCTACGAGCAGTACTTC
V gene: TRBV7-9
J gene: TRBJ2-7
D gene: .
clone size: .

CDR3 protein: CASSYSQGPDTQYF
CDR3 DNA: TGTGCCAGCAGTTACTCACAGGGGCCAGATACGCAGTATTTT
V gene: TRBV6-6
J gene: TRBJ2-3
D gene: TRBD1
clone size: .

CDR3 protein: CSVEHFGGSSTDTQYF
CDR3 DNA: TGCAGCGTTGAACACTTTGGGGGTTCTAGCACAGATACGCAGTATTTT
V gene: TRBV29-1
J gene: TRBJ2-3
D gene: .
clone size: few

CDR3 protein: CASSPTGIRNNEQFF
CDR3 DNA: TGTGCCAGCAGCCCGACAGGGATCCGTAACAATGAGCAGTTCTTC
V gene: TRBV6-1
J gene: TRBJ2-1
D gene: TRBD1
clone size: few

CDR3 protein: CSVVSEGVEQYF
CDR3 DNA: TGCAGCGTTGTGTCAGAAGGCGTCGAGCAGTACTTC
V gene: TRBV29-1
J gene: TRBJ2-7
D gene: .
clone size: many

CDR3 protein: CASSYSREPNQPQHF
CDR3 DNA: TGTGCCAGCAGTTACTCCCGGGAGCCAAATCAGCCCCAGCATTTT
V gene: TRBV6-5
J gene: TRBJ1-5
D gene: .
clone size: many

CDR3 protein: CASSDYKAGARTYNEQFF
CDR3 DNA: TGTGCCAGCAGCGACTATAAAGCGGGAGCCAGGACCTACAATGAGCAGTTCTTC
V gene: TRBV11-1
J gene: TRBJ2-1
D gene: TRBD2
clone size: many

CDR3 protein: CASSERRGNYGYTF
CDR3 DNA: TGTGCCAGCAGTGAACGGCGGGGAAACTATGGCTACACCTTC
V gene: TRBV6-1
J gene: TRBJ1-2
D gene: .
clone size: many

CDR3 protein: CASSFGGLETQYF
CDR3 DNA: TGTGCCAGCAGCTTCGGGGGCCTGGAGACCCAGTACTTC
V gene: TRBV7-2
J gene: TRBJ2-5
D gene: .
clone size: many

CDR3 protein: CSARPLDSSGRGYEQYF
CDR3 DNA: TGCAGTGCTAGACCCCTTGACAGTAGCGGTAGGGGCTACGAGCAGTACTTC
V gene: TRBV20-1
J gene: TRBJ2-7
D gene: .
clone size: .

CDR3 protein: CASSVGDSYGYTF
CDR3 DNA: TGTGCCAGCAGCGTTGGGGACAGCTATGGCTACACCTTC
V gene: TRBV9
J gene: TRBJ1-2
D gene: TRBD1
clone size: few

CDR3 protein: CASSLGGGVGQPQHF
CDR3 DNA: TGTGCCAGCAGCTTGGGTGGGGGTGTGGGTCAGCCCCAGCATTTT
V gene: TRBV5-6
J gene: TRBJ1-5
D gene: .
clone size: many

CDR3 protein: CSARDRGSDTQYF
CDR3 DNA: TGCAGTGCTAGAGATAGAGGGTCAGATACGCAGTATTTT
V gene: TRBV20-1
J gene: TRBJ2-3
D gene: .
clone size: .

CDR3 protein: CASSFRDRVGYTF
CDR3 DNA: TGTGCCAGCAGTTTTAGGGACAGGGTCGGCTACACCTTC
V gene: TRBV28
J gene: TRBJ1-2
D gene: TRBD1
clone size: many

CDR3 protein: CAIRSGTGLGEAFF
CDR3 DNA: TGTGCCATCAGATCCGGGACAGGGCTAGGTGAAGCTTTCTTT
V gene: TRBV6-1
J gene: TRBJ1-1
D gene: TRBD1
clone size: few

CDR3 protein: CASSSRLPLAKNIQYF
CDR3 DNA: TGTGCCAGCAGCTCCCGACTACCACTAGCCAAAAACATTCAGTACTTC
V gene: TRBV11-2
J gene: TRBJ2-4
D gene: .
clone size: many

CDR3 protein: CASRRGASGVSTDTQYF
CDR3 DNA: TGCGCCAGCAGACGGGGGGCTAGCGGGGTGAGCACAGATACGCAGTATTTT
V gene: TRBV5-1
J gene: TRBJ2-3
D gene: TRBD2
clone size: few

CDR3 protein: CASSPGGVFTEAFF
CDR3 DNA: TGTGCCAGCAGTCCAGGGGGTGTATTCACTGAAGCTTTCTTT
V gene: TRBV6-1
J gene: TRBJ1-1
D gene: TRBD1
clone size: many

CDR3 protein: CASSRGSPYSGNTIYF
CDR3 DNA: TGTGCCAGCAGCCGGGGATCACCGTACTCTGGAAACACCATATATTTT
V gene: TRBV6-2/TRBV6-3
J gene: TRBJ1-3
D gene: .
clone size: many

CDR3 protein: CASSQNIYPSYNEQFF
CDR3 DNA: TGTGCCAGCAGCCAAAATATTTACCCCTCCTACAATGAGCAGTTCTTC
V gene: TRBV3-1
J gene: TRBJ2-1
D gene: .
clone size: few

CDR3 protein: CASSLGQGDPDTQYF
CDR3 DNA: TGTGCCAGCAGCTTGGGACAGGGAGACCCCGATACGCAGTATTTT
V gene: TRBV5-8
J gene: TRBJ2-3
D gene: TRBD1
clone size: many

CDR3 protein: CASSQAQALNTGELFF
CDR3 DNA: TGCGCCAGCAGCCAAGCCCAGGCCTTGAACACCGGGGAGCTGTTTTTT
V gene: TRBV4-1
J gene: TRBJ2-2
D gene: .
clone size: few